One and the same sample provided the 26 T cell receptor beta chains below, sequenced in a study of blood T cell repertoires in COVID-19. Sequencing used immunoSEQ multiplex PCR; TCRdb keeps in-frame clones, though not all of them. The sample shows about 270,000 clones, approximately 90% of them seen only once. The sample was PBMCs or T cells enriched from blood (not recorded which). All receptors come from a man aged 40-55 years who had been exposed to COVID-19.

The rearrangement uses TRBV10-3 and TRBJ1-2; TRBD1 is a possible D gene (6 bases). Trimming pared 10 bases from V and 5 bases from J, leaving 20 bases between. This CDR3 has 14 residues. Germline V gene sequence: CDR1 ENHRY, CDR2 SYGVKD. DNA of the CDR3: TGTGCCACCCAACGGGACATGGGAAGATATGGCTACACCTTC. It specifies CATQRDMGRYGYTF.

The V gene is TRBV9, the J gene TRBJ2-7; D perhaps matches TRBD2 (5 bases). Germline V gene lookup returns CDR1 SGDLS and CDR2 YYNGEE. CDR3 size: 15 residues. Trimming removed 0 bases at V and 0 bases at J, with 10 bases between. The CDR3 DNA sequence: TGTGCCAGCAGCGTAGCTGAGGGCAGCTCCTACGAGCAGTACTTC. Protein: CASSVAEGSSYEQYF.

The chain has TRBV7-9 and TRBJ2-1; TRBD2 matches at 8 bases. The CDR3 loop spans 15 amino acids. CDR1 SEHNR and CDR2 FQNEAQ come from the germline V gene (reference sequence). J was trimmed by 4 bases and V by 4 bases; bases with no gene match: 6. DNA for the CDR3: TGTGCCAGCAGCTGGGCTAGCGGGCGATACAATGAGCAGTTCTTC. It codes for CASSWASGRYNEQFF.

The chain joins TRBV10-1 to TRBJ2-2; D is perhaps TRBD1 (5 bases). Germline values: CDR1 WNHNN, CDR2 SYGVQD (reference sequence). The CDR3 loop spans 15 amino acids. V was cut by 3 bases and J by 3 bases, with 11 bases left in between. CDR3: CASSDRDRDTGELFF. CDR3 coding DNA: TGCGCCAGCAGTGACAGGGATAGGGACACCGGGGAGCTGTTTTTT.

The CDR3 sequence: CASSLRLGQETQYF. The CDR3 bases are TGTGCCAGCAGTTTAAGGCTAGGCCAAGAGACCCAGTACTTC. This chain links TRBV27 with TRBJ2-5; D not certain. V dropped 2 bases and J dropped 1 base, with 8 bases sitting between them. Germline V gene sequence: CDR1 MNHEY, CDR2 SMNVEV (reference sequence). This CDR3 region has 14 residues.

The chain combines TRBV5-4 with TRBJ2-7, with a tentative D call TRBD2 (6 bases). The ends were cut back, 4 bases at V and 0 bases at J, with 14 bases in the middle. Germline V gene sequence: CDR1 SGHNT, CDR2 YYREEE (reference sequence). The CDR3 covers 15 residues. CDR3 in amino acids: CASSVGLKSSYEQYF. In DNA, the CDR3 is TGTGCCAGCAGCGTAGGACTAAAGAGCTCCTACGAGCAGTACTTC.

V gene TRBV7-7 combines with J gene TRBJ2-2; weak D call: TRBD1 (5 bases). V dropped 5 bases and J dropped 5 bases, with 9 bases sitting between them. This CDR3 is built from 13 residues. Germline loops: CDR1 SSHAT, CDR2 FNYEAQ (reference sequence). CDR3 nucleotide sequence: TGTGCCAGCAGCGCGACAGCTACCGGGGAGCTGTTTTTT. Translated: CASSATATGELFF.

The chain joins TRBV13 to TRBJ2-7, with 9 bases lining up with TRBD2. CDR3 size: 15 residues. Germline V CDR1 and CDR2: PRHDT, FYEKMQ (reference sequence). Trimming cost V 9 bases and J 1 base; bases outside gene matches: 10. CDR3 sequence: CASGVFSGSSYEQYF. CDR3 nucleotides: TGTGCCAGTGGGGTTTTTAGCGGGAGTTCCTACGAGCAGTACTTC.

This clone was seen a single time. The chain combines TRBV5-6 with TRBJ1-4, with TRBD1 identical over 9 bases. Germline values: CDR1 SGHDT, CDR2 YYEEEE. V gave up 6 bases and J gave up 5 bases; unmatched junction bases: 11. There are 16 residues in the CDR3. The CDR3, as DNA: TGTGCCAGCACCGGGACAGGGAGTAGCCAAAATGAAAAACTGTTTTTT. Amino acid sequence: CASTGTGSSQNEKLFF.

A few counts support this clone. Distinct nucleotide sequences in the sample also encode this CDR3. The chain is built from TRBV12-3 or TRBV12-4 and TRBJ2-3, with unresolved D. Trimming shortened V by 6 bases and J by 3 bases, and 4 bases separated the two germline ends. The CDR3 has 11 amino acids. CDR3 protein: CASSQTDTQYF. The CDR3, as DNA: TGTGCCAGCAGCCAAACAGATACGCAGTATTTT.

This chain links TRBV19 with TRBJ2-7; TRBD2 agrees at 9 bases. Germline CDR1 reads LNHDA; CDR2 reads SQIVND (reference sequence). The CDR3 is 15 residues long. V lost 4 bases, J lost 6 bases, and 10 bases stayed unmatched. The CDR3 DNA sequence: TGTGCCAGTAGTAGGGGGCTAGCGGGACTGTTCGAGCAGTACTTC. Its translation is CASSRGLAGLFEQYF.

The chain joins TRBV7-3 to TRBJ2-2, with 8 bases lining up with TRBD1. Germline values: CDR1 SGHTA, CDR2 FQGTGA. The CDR3 spans 15 residues. The trim removed 5 bases at V and 3 bases at J, leaving 5 bases unmatched. As DNA, the CDR3 is TGTGCCAGCAGCCCAACGACAGGGGACACCGGGGAGCTGTTTTTT. Translated, it gives CASSPTTGDTGELFF.

The chain carries TRBV30 and TRBJ2-7; a possible D gene is TRBD1 (5 bases). In germline, CDR1 is GTSNPN, CDR2 SVGIG (reference sequence). Trimming removed 1 base from V and 5 bases from J, with 12 bases in between. The CDR3 is 13 residues long. In DNA, the CDR3 is TGTGCCTGGAGTGGGCTGGGGCCCGACGAGCAGTACTTC. Translation: CAWSGLGPDEQYF.

The chain is built from TRBV3-1 (or the pseudogene TRBV3-2) and TRBJ2-7; 10 nucleotides align to TRBD2. J was trimmed by 4 bases and V by 4 bases; bases with no gene match: 13. The CDR3 is 17 amino acids. Germline V gives CDR1 LGHDT, CDR2 YNNKEL (reference sequence). The CDR3 loop is CASSPRFGTSDEYEQYF. The CDR3 nucleotides read TGTGCCAGCAGCCCCCGCTTCGGGACTAGCGACGAGTACGAGCAGTACTTC.

This clone came up once. V gene TRBV5-4 combines with J gene TRBJ2-3; 8 bases are a match to TRBD1. Per germline, CDR1 SGHNT and CDR2 YYREEE (reference sequence). The CDR3 is 14 amino acids. Trimming took 9 bases from V and 4 from J; bases not matched to a gene: 10. CDR3 bases: TGTGCCATAGAACAGGGGGATGTGCCAGATACGCAGTATTTT. This codes for CAIEQGDVPDTQYF.

The chain carries TRBV10-1 and TRBJ1-5, with a possible D match to TRBD1 (6 bases). CDR3 length equals 15 residues. Trimming cost V 6 bases and J 0 bases, with 12 bases left between them. Per the germline V gene, CDR1 is WNHNN and CDR2 is SYGVQD (reference sequence). The CDR3, as DNA: TGCGCCAGCAGCCGGACAGACCTTAGCAATCAGCCCCAGCATTTT. Its protein product is CASSRTDLSNQPQHF.

The chain joins TRBV29-1 to TRBJ2-1, with 7 bases fitting TRBD2. The CDR3 length is 14 residues. Germline-derived CDR1 and CDR2 are SQVTM and ANQGSEA. Trimming took 6 bases from V and 0 from J; bases not matched to a gene: 5. CDR3 in amino acids: CSVERGSSYNEQFF. The DNA of the CDR3 is TGCAGCGTGGAGCGGGGTAGCTCCTACAATGAGCAGTTCTTC.

This rearrangement joins TRBV19 to TRBJ2-1; 9 bases line up with TRBD2. V gave up 5 bases and J gave up 9 bases; unmatched junction bases: 11. The CDR3 totals 15 residues. The germline V gene has CDR1 LNHDA and CDR2 SQIVND (reference sequence). CDR3 coding DNA: TGTGCCAGTAGTGAGGGGGTAGCGGGAGAGCTTGAGCAGTTCTTC. Amino acid sequence: CASSEGVAGELEQFF.

Comment on this clone: In the same sample, other DNA sequences code for this CDR3. This rearrangement joins TRBV5-1 to TRBJ2-7; the D gene is possibly TRBD1 (6 bases). V shed 4 bases and J shed 0 bases, with 11 bases lying between them. The CDR3 length is 14 residues. Germline assignment: CDR1 SGHRS and CDR2 YFSETQ. This CDR3 is CASSLGQSSYEQYF. Here the CDR3 DNA reads TGCGCCAGCAGCCTAGGACAGAGCTCCTACGAGCAGTACTTC. Complete variable domain (other parts from reference TRBV5-1 and TRBJ2-7): KAGVTQTPRYLIKTRGQQVTLSCSPISGHRSVSWYQQTPGQGLQFLFEYFSETQRNKGNFPGRFSGRQFSNSRSEMNVSTLELGDSALYLCASSLGQSSYEQYFGPGTRLTVT.

V gene TRBV3-1 (or the pseudogene TRBV3-2) combines with J gene TRBJ1-5; D ambiguous. Germline V gives CDR1 LGHDT, CDR2 YNNKEL (reference sequence). The CDR3 covers 15 residues. The V gene lost 1 base and the J gene lost 7 bases, with 14 bases spanning the gap. The CDR3 spells CASSQGMPGYQPQHF. In nucleotides, the CDR3 is TGTGCCAGCAGCCAAGGTATGCCCGGTTACCAGCCCCAGCATTTT.

The chain carries TRBV5-1 and TRBJ2-7, with 10 bases matching TRBD2. V was pared by 0 bases and J by 0 bases, with 9 bases of the junction left unmatched. CDR1 SGHRS and CDR2 YFSETQ come from the germline V gene. The length of the CDR3 is 18 residues. The CDR3 region is CASSLAHLGLASSYEQYF. The CDR3 DNA is TGCGCCAGCAGCTTGGCCCACCTGGGACTAGCGAGCTCCTACGAGCAGTACTTC.

As regards this clone: Other DNA sequences from this sample encode an identical CDR3 as well. The chain is built from TRBV28 and TRBJ2-7, with D maybe TRBD1 (5 bases). Trimming left V 2 bases short and J 4 bases short, with 6 bases between. Germline-derived CDR1 and CDR2 are MDHEN and SYDVKM. The CDR3 runs to 12 residues. This chain's CDR3 is CASSLQGYEQYF. The CDR3 coding sequence is TGTGCCAGCAGTTTACAGGGTTACGAGCAGTACTTC.

V gene TRBV5-6 combines with J gene TRBJ1-2; the D gene is possibly TRBD1 (6 bases). This CDR3 is 15 amino acids long. V gave up 5 bases and J gave up 0 bases, with 14 bases separating them. CDR1 and CDR2 from the germline V gene are SGHDT and YYEEEE. The DNA for the CDR3 is TGTGCCAGCAGACTTCAGACAGGTCCTAACTATGGCTACACCTTC. As protein: CASRLQTGPNYGYTF.

The rearrangement links TRBV27 to TRBJ1-2; 7 bases match TRBD1. CDR1 MNHEY and CDR2 SMNVEV come from the germline V gene (reference sequence). The CDR3 sequence is 13 residues long. The J segment lost 4 bases and the V segment lost 6 bases, leaving 5 bases of the junction unmatched. The CDR3 protein is CASSRTGIYGYTF. The CDR3 region has the DNA TGTGCCAGCAGCCGGACAGGAATCTATGGCTACACCTTC.

In its sample, this clone was seen once. J is TRBJ2-1 and V is TRBV7-9; no clear D gene. Trimming cost V 10 bases and J 0 bases, with 4 bases left between them. Germline CDR1 reads SEHNR; CDR2 reads FQNEAQ (reference sequence). This CDR3 region has 11 residues. CDR3 DNA sequence: TGTGCCACAGACTCCTACAATGAGCAGTTCTTC. Residues: CATDSYNEQFF.

The rearrangement links TRBV24-1 to TRBJ1-1; 9 nucleotides agree with TRBD1. There are 15 residues in the CDR3. Germline CDR1 KGHDR, CDR2 SFDVKD. V was pared by 5 bases and J by 4 bases, with 7 bases of the junction left unmatched. The DNA of the CDR3 is TGTGCCACCAGTGGTAACAGGGGGCTGGGCACTGAAGCTTTCTTT. Protein product: CATSGNRGLGTEAFF.